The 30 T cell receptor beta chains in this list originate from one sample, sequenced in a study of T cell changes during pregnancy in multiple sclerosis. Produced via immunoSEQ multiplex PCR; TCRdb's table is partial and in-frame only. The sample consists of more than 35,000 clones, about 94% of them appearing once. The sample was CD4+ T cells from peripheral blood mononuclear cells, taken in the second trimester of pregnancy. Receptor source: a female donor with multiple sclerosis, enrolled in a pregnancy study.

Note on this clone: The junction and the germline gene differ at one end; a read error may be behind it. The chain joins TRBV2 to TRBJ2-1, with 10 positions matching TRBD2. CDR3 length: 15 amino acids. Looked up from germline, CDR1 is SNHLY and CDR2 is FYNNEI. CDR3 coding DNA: TGTGCCAGCAGGGAAGCGGGAGGGCTCTACAATGAGCAGTTCTTC. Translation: CASREAGGLYNEQFF.

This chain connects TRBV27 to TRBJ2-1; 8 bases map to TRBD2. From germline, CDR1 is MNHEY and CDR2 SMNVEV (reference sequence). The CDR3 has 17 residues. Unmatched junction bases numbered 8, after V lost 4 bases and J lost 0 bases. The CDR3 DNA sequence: TGTGCCAGCAGTTCAAGACTAGCGTCTAGCTCCTACAATGAGCAGTTCTTC. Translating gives CASSSRLASSSYNEQFF.

The CDR3: CASSLSSGSGYEQFF. The CDR3 bases are TGTGCCAGCTCGCTGTCTAGCGGGAGTGGATATGAGCAGTTCTTC. The rearrangement links TRBV18 to TRBJ2-1, with 10 bases matching TRBD2. V lost 6 bases, J lost 8 bases, and 10 bases stayed unmatched. This CDR3 contains 15 residues. Germline-derived CDR1 and CDR2 are KGHSH and LQKENI.

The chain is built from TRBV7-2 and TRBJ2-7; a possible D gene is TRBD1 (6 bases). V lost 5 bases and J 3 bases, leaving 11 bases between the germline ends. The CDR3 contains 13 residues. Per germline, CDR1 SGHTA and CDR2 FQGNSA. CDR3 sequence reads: CASSPTGLYEQYF. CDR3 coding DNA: TGTGCCAGCAGCCCCACAGGGCTCTACGAGCAGTACTTC.

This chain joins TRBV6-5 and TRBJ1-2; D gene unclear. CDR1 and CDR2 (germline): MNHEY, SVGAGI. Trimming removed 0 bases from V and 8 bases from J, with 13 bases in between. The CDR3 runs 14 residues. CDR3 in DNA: TGTGCCAGCAGTTACTCGTTTCTTTCGGTCGGCTACACCTTC. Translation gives CASSYSFLSVGYTF.

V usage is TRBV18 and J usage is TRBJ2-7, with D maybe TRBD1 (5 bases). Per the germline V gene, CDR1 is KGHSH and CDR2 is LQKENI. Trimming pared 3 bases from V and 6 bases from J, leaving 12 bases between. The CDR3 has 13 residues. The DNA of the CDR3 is TGTGCCAGCTCACCTAACCAGGGATCCGAGCAGTACTTC. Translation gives CASSPNQGSEQYF.

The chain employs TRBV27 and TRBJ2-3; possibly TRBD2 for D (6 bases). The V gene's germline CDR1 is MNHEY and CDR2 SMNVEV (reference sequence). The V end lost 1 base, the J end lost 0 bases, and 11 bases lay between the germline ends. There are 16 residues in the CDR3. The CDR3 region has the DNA TGTGCCAGCAGTTTATTCGGGAGAGCTAGCACAGATACGCAGTATTTT. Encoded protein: CASSLFGRASTDTQYF.

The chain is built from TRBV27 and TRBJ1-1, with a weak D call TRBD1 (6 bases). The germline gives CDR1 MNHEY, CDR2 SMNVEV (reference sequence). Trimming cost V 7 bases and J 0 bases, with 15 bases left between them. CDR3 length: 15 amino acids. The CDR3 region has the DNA TGTGCCAGCAAGGCACTGGGGGCCTTGAACACTGAAGCTTTCTTT. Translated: CASKALGALNTEAFF.

Here the CDR3 DNA reads TGTGCCAGCAGCCGCGGACAGGGGACGAATGAGCAGTTCTTC. It translates to CASSRGQGTNEQFF. V gene TRBV7-6 combines with J gene TRBJ2-1; 9 nucleotides agree with TRBD1. Germline CDR1 is SGHVS and CDR2 is FNYEAQ. V shed 5 bases, J shed 7 bases, and the junction held 6 bases outside the gene matches. The CDR3 is 14 residues long. The variable domain in full, completed from reference TRBV7-6 and TRBJ2-1, reads GAGVSQSPRYKVTKRGQDVALRCDPISGHVSLYWYRQALGQGPEFLTYFNYEAQQDKSGLPNDRFSAERPEGSISTLTIQRTEQRDSAMYRCASSRGQGTNEQFFGPGTRLTVL.

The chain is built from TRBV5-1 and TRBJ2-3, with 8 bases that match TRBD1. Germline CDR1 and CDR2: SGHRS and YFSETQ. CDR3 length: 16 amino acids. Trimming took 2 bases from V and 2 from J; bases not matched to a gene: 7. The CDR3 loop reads CASSFTGTGITDTQYF. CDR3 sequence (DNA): TGCGCCAGCAGCTTCACCGGGACAGGAATCACAGATACGCAGTATTTT.

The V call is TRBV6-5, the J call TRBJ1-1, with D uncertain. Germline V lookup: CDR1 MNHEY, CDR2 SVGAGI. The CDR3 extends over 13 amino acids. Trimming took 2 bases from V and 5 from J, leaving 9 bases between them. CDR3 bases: TGTGCCAGCAGTTACGATAGCCGTACTGAAGCTTTCTTT. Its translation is CASSYDSRTEAFF.

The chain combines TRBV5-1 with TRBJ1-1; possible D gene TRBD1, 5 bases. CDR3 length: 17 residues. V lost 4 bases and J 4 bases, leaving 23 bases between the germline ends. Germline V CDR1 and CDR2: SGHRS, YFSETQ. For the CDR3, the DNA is TGCGCCAGCAGCATGACAGCAAATAATGTTCTCGCCACTGAAGCTTTCTTT. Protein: CASSMTANNVLATEAFF.

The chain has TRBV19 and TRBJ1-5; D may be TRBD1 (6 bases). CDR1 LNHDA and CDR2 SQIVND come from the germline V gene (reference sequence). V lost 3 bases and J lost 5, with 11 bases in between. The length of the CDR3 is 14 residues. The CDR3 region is CASSILQGYQPQHF. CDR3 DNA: TGTGCCAGTAGTATCTTACAGGGATATCAGCCCCAGCATTTT.

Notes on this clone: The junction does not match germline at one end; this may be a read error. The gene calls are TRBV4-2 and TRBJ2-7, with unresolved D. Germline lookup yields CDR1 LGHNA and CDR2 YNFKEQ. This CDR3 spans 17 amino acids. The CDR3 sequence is CASSQDNSLDSRYEQCF. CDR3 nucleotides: TGTGCCAGCAGCCAAGATAATTCCCTAGATTCGCGCTACGAGCAGTGCTTC.

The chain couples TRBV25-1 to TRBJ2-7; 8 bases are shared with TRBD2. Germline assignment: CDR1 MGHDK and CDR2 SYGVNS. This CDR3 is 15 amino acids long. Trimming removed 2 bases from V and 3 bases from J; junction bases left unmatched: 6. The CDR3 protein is CASSERSGRFYEQYF. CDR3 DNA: TGTGCCAGCAGTGAACGCAGCGGGAGATTCTACGAGCAGTACTTC.

The CDR3 reads CASSLGIQALSTYEQYF. CDR3 DNA: TGCGCCAGCAGCTTGGGTATTCAGGCTCTGTCGACCTACGAGCAGTACTTC. This chain connects TRBV5-1 to TRBJ2-7; unclear D gene. CDR3 length equals 17 residues. V lost 0 bases, J lost 2 bases, and 18 bases lay in between. The germline V gene encodes CDR1 SGHRS and CDR2 YFSETQ.

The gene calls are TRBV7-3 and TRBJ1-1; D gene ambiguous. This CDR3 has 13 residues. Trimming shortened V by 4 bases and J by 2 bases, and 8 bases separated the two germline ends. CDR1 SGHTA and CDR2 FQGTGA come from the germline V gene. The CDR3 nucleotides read TGTGCCAGCAGCTCAACACTCAACACTGAAGCTTTCTTT. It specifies CASSSTLNTEAFF.

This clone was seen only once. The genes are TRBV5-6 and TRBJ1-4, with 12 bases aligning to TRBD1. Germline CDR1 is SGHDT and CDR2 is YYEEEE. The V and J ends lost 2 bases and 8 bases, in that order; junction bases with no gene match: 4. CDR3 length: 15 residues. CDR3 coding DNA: TGTGCCAGCAGCTTCGGGACAGGGGGCTTAGAAAAACTGTTTTTT. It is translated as CASSFGTGGLEKLFF.

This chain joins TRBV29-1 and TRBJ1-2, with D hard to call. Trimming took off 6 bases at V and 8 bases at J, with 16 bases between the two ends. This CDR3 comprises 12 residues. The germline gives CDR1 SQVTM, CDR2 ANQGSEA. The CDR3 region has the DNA TGCAGCGTCGCCGGGTTTCTCGACGGCTACACCTTC. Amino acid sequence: CSVAGFLDGYTF. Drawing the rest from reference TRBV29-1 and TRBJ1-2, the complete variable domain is SAVISQKPSRDICQRGTSLTIQCQVDSQVTMMFWYRQQPGQSLTLIATANQGSEATYESGFVIDKFPISRPNLTFSTLTVSNMSPEDSSIYLCSVAGFLDGYTFGSGTRLTVV.

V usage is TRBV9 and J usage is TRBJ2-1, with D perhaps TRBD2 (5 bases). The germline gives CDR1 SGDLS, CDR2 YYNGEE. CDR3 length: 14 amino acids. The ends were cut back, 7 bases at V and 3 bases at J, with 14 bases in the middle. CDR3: CASAPGRDYNEQFF. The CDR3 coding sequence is TGTGCCAGCGCACCTGGACGGGACTACAATGAGCAGTTCTTC.

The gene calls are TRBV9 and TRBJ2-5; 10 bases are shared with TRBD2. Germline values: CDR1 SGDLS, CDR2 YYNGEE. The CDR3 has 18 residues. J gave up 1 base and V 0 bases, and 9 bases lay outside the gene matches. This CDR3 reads CASSVVASGGPVQETQYF. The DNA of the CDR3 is TGTGCCAGCAGCGTAGTGGCTAGCGGGGGCCCAGTCCAAGAGACCCAGTACTTC.

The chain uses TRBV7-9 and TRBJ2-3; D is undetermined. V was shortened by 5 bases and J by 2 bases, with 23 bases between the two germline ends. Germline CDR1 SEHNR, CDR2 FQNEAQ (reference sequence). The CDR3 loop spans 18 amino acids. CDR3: CASSIRNLRRAHTDTQYF. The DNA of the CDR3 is TGTGCCAGCAGCATACGTAACCTTAGGAGAGCCCACACAGATACGCAGTATTTT.

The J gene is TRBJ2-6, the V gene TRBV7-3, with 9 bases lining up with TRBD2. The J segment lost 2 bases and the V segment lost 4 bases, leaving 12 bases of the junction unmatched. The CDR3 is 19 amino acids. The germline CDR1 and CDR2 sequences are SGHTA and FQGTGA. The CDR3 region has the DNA TGTGCCAGCAGCTCCTTAGCGGGAGAGCGTGAAGCTGGGGCCAACGTCCTGACTTTC. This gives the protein CASSSLAGEREAGANVLTF.

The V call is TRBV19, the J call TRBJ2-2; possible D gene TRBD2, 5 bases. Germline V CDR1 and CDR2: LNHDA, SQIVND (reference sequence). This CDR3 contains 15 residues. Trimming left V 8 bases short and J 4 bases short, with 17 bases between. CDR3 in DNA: TGTGCCAGTTCCAAGCGGACCTTGAGCACCGGGGAGCTGTTTTTT. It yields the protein CASSKRTLSTGELFF.

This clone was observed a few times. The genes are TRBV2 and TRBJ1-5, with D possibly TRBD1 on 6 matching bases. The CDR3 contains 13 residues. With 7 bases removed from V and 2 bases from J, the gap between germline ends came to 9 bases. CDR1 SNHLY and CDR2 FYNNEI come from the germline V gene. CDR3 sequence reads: CASKGGGNQPQHF. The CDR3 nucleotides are TGTGCCAGCAAAGGGGGTGGCAATCAGCCCCAGCATTTT.

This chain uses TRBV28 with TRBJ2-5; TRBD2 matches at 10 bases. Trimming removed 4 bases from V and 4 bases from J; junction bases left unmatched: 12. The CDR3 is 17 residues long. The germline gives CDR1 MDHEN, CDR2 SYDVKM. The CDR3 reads CASSSSSSGRGVETQYF. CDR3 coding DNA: TGTGCCAGCAGTTCTTCCTCTAGCGGGAGAGGGGTAGAGACCCAGTACTTC.

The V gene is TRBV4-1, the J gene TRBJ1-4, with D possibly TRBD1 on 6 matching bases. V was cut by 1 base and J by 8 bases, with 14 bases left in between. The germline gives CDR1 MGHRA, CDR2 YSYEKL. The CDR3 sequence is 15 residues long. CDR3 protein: CASSQGQALSEKLFF. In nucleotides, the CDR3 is TGCGCCAGCAGCCAAGGACAGGCCTTATCGGAAAAACTGTTTTTT.

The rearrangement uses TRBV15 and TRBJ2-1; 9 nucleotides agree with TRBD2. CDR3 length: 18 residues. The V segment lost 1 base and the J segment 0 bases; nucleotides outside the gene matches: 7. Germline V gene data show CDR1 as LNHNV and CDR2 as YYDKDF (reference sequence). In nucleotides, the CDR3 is TGTGCCACCAGCAGAGGGGCTAGCGGGGTAAGCTCCTACAATGAGCAGTTCTTC. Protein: CATSRGASGVSSYNEQFF.

CDR3: CASSQAHRLNEQFF. The DNA of the CDR3 is TGTGCCAGCAGCCAAGCTCACAGGCTTAATGAGCAGTTCTTC. This chain joins TRBV14 and TRBJ2-1; D may be TRBD1 (5 bases). The CDR3 totals 14 residues. Germline lookup yields CDR1 SGHDN and CDR2 FVKESK. Trimming removed 1 base from V and 7 bases from J, with 11 bases in between.

In nucleotides, the CDR3 is TGCGCCAGCAGCTGGTCTAACTCTGGAAACACCATATATTTT. Translation: CASSWSNSGNTIYF. This chain connects TRBV5-1 to TRBJ1-3; D gene ambiguous. The germline V gene has CDR1 SGHRS and CDR2 YFSETQ. Trimming took 3 bases from V and 0 from J, leaving 7 bases between them. This CDR3 region has 14 residues.